Included here is one TCR beta chain sequence, with context. What it recognizes is unknown. This entry is derived from a study of STAT5B mutations in CD4+ large granular lymphocyte leukemia. Overall study results and limits: Patient CD4-sorted repertoires stayed more clonal than healthy ones after leukemic-clone removal. TRBV06-family usage was enriched in top patient clones (8/27) versus controls (2/35).

Sequencing was at survey level. The method was immunoSEQ multiplex PCR; TCRdb's version includes in-frame clones alone and lacks a portion of them. The profile shows more than 30,000 clones, about 89% of them singletons. After removal of 2 bases from V and 2 bases from J, the junction contained 0 bases not matched to a gene. The CDR3 runs 14 residues. CDR1 is MGHDK, CDR2 SYGVNS, per germline. The TCR was taken from a human donor in good health. The V gene is TRBV25-1, the J gene TRBJ2-7; 10 bases fit TRBD1. Sequenced sample: CD4+ T cells from blood buffy coats. As DNA, the CDR3 is TGTGCCAGCAGTGAAGGACAGGGGGCCTACGAGCAGTACTTC. It yields the protein CASSEGQGAYEQYF.